A single sample is the source of the 20 T cell receptor beta chains below, sequenced in a study of T cell responses to AZD1222 COVID-19 vaccine. Libraries were prepared by immunoSEQ multiplex PCR; TCRdb keeps only in-frame clonotypes and omits some of them. This table holds around 170,000 clones, about 91% found once. The material was peripheral blood, obtained 28 days after the second AZD1222 dose. All receptors come from an adult who received the AZD1222 COVID-19 vaccine.

J is TRBJ2-3 and V is TRBV3-1 (or the pseudogene TRBV3-2); D might be TRBD2 (6 bases). The CDR3 contains 13 residues. V was shortened by 4 bases and J by 3 bases, with 8 bases between the two germline ends. Germline V CDR1 and CDR2: LGHDT, YNNKEL (reference sequence). CDR3 in DNA: TGTGCCAGCAGCCGCCGGGGGACAGATACGCAGTATTTT. Encoded protein: CASSRRGTDTQYF.

A few counts support this clone. The chain joins TRBV5-4 to TRBJ2-1, with TRBD1 as a possible D gene (5 bases). This CDR3 contains 17 residues. V shed 5 bases and J shed 1 base, with 19 bases lying between them. Germline V gene sequence: CDR1 SGHNT, CDR2 YYREEE (reference sequence). CDR3 bases: TGTGCCAGCAGGAAATCCCAAGGGGTCCCGTCCTACAATGAGCAGTTCTTC. Translating it yields CASRKSQGVPSYNEQFF.

The chain employs TRBV19 and TRBJ2-1, with D possibly matching TRBD2 (6 bases). The CDR3 is 15 residues long. The ends were cut back, 0 bases at V and 4 bases at J, with 10 bases in the middle. The germline gives CDR1 LNHDA, CDR2 SQIVND (reference sequence). For the CDR3, the DNA is TGTGCCAGTAGTATAGAGTCAGGACTATACAATGAGCAGTTCTTC. It yields the protein CASSIESGLYNEQFF.

The V and J genes are TRBV7-9 and TRBJ1-2; no firm D call. The CDR3 contains 14 residues. From germline, CDR1 is SEHNR and CDR2 FQNEAQ (reference sequence). Trimming left V 1 base short and J 2 bases short, with 8 bases between. The CDR3 protein is CASSLVAGNYGYTF. DNA of the CDR3: TGTGCCAGCAGCTTAGTAGCAGGCAACTATGGCTACACCTTC.

This clone was observed a handful of times. The J gene is TRBJ2-2, the V gene TRBV3-1 (or the pseudogene TRBV3-2); TRBD2 is a possible D gene (6 bases). The CDR3 is 17 residues long. V lost 4 bases to trimming and J lost 7 bases, with 22 bases between them. Per the germline V gene, CDR1 is LGHDT and CDR2 is YNNKEL (reference sequence). CDR3 nucleotides: TGTGCCAGCAGCCTCCGAAGGGGCGTCGCGGGGATCGGGGAGCTGTTTTTT. Translated, it gives CASSLRRGVAGIGELFF.

The chain couples TRBV4-2 to TRBJ1-6; 7 bases line up with TRBD1. The V and J ends lost 3 bases and 9 bases, in that order; junction bases with no gene match: 2. In germline, CDR1 is LGHNA, CDR2 YNFKEQ. CDR3 length equals 13 residues. The CDR3 coding sequence is TGTGCCAGCAGCCAGTACAGGGGTTCACCCCTCCACTTT. Translating it yields CASSQYRGSPLHF.

This clone came up a few times. The V and J genes are TRBV6-5 and TRBJ2-2; D gene unclear. Deletions cut 6 bases from V and 2 bases from J, with 13 bases between. Germline assignment: CDR1 MNHEY and CDR2 SVGAGI. The CDR3 has 15 residues. CDR3 sequence (DNA): TGTGCCAGCAGGATACAGTCCCGAAACACCGGGGAGCTGTTTTTT. Translation gives CASRIQSRNTGELFF.

The gene calls are TRBV9 and TRBJ1-2, with a tentative D call TRBD1 (5 bases). This CDR3 is 15 amino acids long. Per the germline V gene, CDR1 is SGDLS and CDR2 is YYNGEE. V lost 0 bases and J lost 3, with 12 bases in between. The CDR3 here is CASSVGPGRDYGYTF. DNA for the CDR3: TGTGCCAGCAGCGTAGGCCCAGGGAGGGACTATGGCTACACCTTC. Supplemented by reference TRBV9 and TRBJ1-2, the full variable domain reads DSGVTQTPKHLITATGQRVTLRCSPRSGDLSVYWYQQSLDQGLQFLIQYYNGEERAKGNILERFSAQQFPDLHSELNLSSLELGDSALYFCASSVGPGRDYGYTFGSGTRLTVV.

The chain combines TRBV7-9 with TRBJ1-5; D unclear. The CDR3 totals 15 residues. Germline V gives CDR1 SEHNR, CDR2 FQNEAQ (reference sequence). Trimming shortened V by 1 base and J by 0 bases, and 7 bases separated the two germline ends. CDR3 nucleotide sequence: TGTGCCAGCAGCTTAGTGTCAGCTAGCAATCAGCCCCAGCATTTT. Translated, it gives CASSLVSASNQPQHF.

The J gene is TRBJ2-2, the V gene TRBV19, with 9 bases that match TRBD2. Germline loops: CDR1 LNHDA, CDR2 SQIVND (reference sequence). The CDR3 consists of 19 residues. After removal of 1 base from V and 4 bases from J, the junction contained 13 bases not matched to a gene. The CDR3 region is CASSIAGGPLAGVTGELFF. The CDR3 nucleotides are TGTGCCAGTAGTATAGCGGGTGGTCCCTTAGCGGGGGTCACCGGGGAGCTGTTTTTT.

V and J are TRBV5-4 and TRBJ1-2; TRBD1 might be the D (6 bases). V lost 0 bases, J lost 8 bases, and 26 bases lay in between. Germline lookup yields CDR1 SGHNT and CDR2 YYREEE (reference sequence). This CDR3 is built from 18 residues. The CDR3 loop is CASSLAGTGTTLPNGYTF. In DNA form, the CDR3 reads TGTGCCAGCAGCTTGGCTGGGACCGGGACAACCCTACCCAACGGCTACACCTTC.

This clone was recorded only once. The chain has TRBV4-1 and TRBJ2-5; D is undetermined. Between the trimmed V and J ends, which lost 4 bases and 7 bases, there was a span of 16 bases. The CDR3 totals 14 residues. Germline CDR1 reads MGHRA; CDR2 reads YSYEKL. This CDR3 is CASSPATTPRTQYF. The CDR3 bases are TGCGCCAGCAGCCCCGCTACTACTCCCAGGACCCAGTACTTC.

The V and J genes are TRBV3-1 (or the pseudogene TRBV3-2) and TRBJ2-3, with D unclear. The CDR3 totals 13 residues. Germline-derived CDR1 and CDR2 are LGHDT and YNNKEL (reference sequence). Trimming shortened V by 1 base and J by 0 bases, and 2 bases separated the two germline ends. The CDR3 DNA follows: TGTGCCAGCAGCCAAGCTAGCACAGATACGCAGTATTTT. It yields the protein CASSQASTDTQYF.

In its sample, this clone was seen once. This chain links TRBV7-8 with TRBJ2-5; 8 nucleotides agree with TRBD2. From germline, CDR1 is SGHVS and CDR2 FQNEAQ. The V segment lost 5 bases and the J segment 5 bases; nucleotides outside the gene matches: 10. CDR3 size: 15 residues. The CDR3 DNA follows: TGTGCCAGCAGCGCCCCCTCCGGGACTAGGGAGACCCAGTACTTC. This sequence encodes CASSAPSGTRETQYF.

The chain recombines TRBV3-1 (or the pseudogene TRBV3-2) with TRBJ2-3; the match to TRBD2 covers 10 bases. This CDR3 region has 16 residues. The V segment lost 4 bases and the J segment 2 bases; nucleotides outside the gene matches: 6. The germline V gene has CDR1 LGHDT and CDR2 YNNKEL (reference sequence). CDR3 coding DNA: TGTGCCAGCAGCCCCTTAGCGGGGGGTACCACAGATACGCAGTATTTT. Encoded protein: CASSPLAGGTTDTQYF.

This sequence joins TRBV6-5 and TRBJ2-5; no firm D call. There are 14 residues in the CDR3. The ends were cut back, 1 base at V and 1 base at J, with 7 bases in the middle. Germline CDR1 MNHEY, CDR2 SVGAGI. CDR3 sequence (DNA): TGTGCCAGCAGTTACTGGCGGACCCAAGAGACCCAGTACTTC. Translating gives CASSYWRTQETQYF.

This clone has just one count. The chain joins TRBV3-1 (or the pseudogene TRBV3-2) to TRBJ1-2; D ambiguous. This CDR3 is built from 15 residues. Germline values: CDR1 LGHDT, CDR2 YNNKEL (reference sequence). Trimming removed 0 bases at V and 0 bases at J, with 8 bases between. The CDR3 sequence is CASSQDLISNYGYTF. For the CDR3, the DNA is TGTGCCAGCAGCCAAGATTTAATTTCTAACTATGGCTACACCTTC.

This clone was seen only once. This chain connects TRBV5-1 to TRBJ2-3, with TRBD1 as a possible D gene (5 bases). From germline, CDR1 is SGHRS and CDR2 YFSETQ. V lost 0 bases to trimming and J lost 4 bases, with 9 bases between them. This CDR3 has 14 amino acids. In DNA, the CDR3 is TGCGCCAGCAGCTTGGGGGGCCGTTCAGATACGCAGTATTTT. This encodes CASSLGGRSDTQYF. The full variable domain, with the rest looked up from reference TRBV5-1 and TRBJ2-3, is KAGVTQTPRYLIKTRGQQVTLSCSPISGHRSVSWYQQTPGQGLQFLFEYFSETQRNKGNFPGRFSGRQFSNSRSEMNVSTLELGDSALYLCASSLGGRSDTQYFGPGTRLTVL.

This clone has just a few counts. The chain is built from TRBV4-1 and TRBJ1-5; 8 nucleotides agree with TRBD1. The junction had 20 bases not matched to a gene; V was cut back by 1 base and J by 0 bases. Germline CDR1 is MGHRA and CDR2 is YSYEKL. This CDR3 region has 22 residues. This chain's CDR3 is CASSQVGPGGLSRAYSNQPQHF. The CDR3 DNA follows: TGCGCCAGCAGCCAAGTCGGTCCAGGGGGCCTTTCCCGTGCTTATAGCAATCAGCCCCAGCATTTT.

This rearrangement joins TRBV5-5 to TRBJ2-7, with a weak D call TRBD1 (6 bases). Between the trimmed V and J ends, which lost 3 bases and 0 bases, there was a span of 13 bases. The CDR3 has 15 amino acids. Germline CDR1 SGHKS, CDR2 YYEKEE (reference sequence). Here the CDR3 reads CASSSDSTSSYEQYF. In nucleotides, the CDR3 is TGTGCCAGCAGCTCGGACAGTACTAGCTCCTACGAGCAGTACTTC.